This TCR beta chain was sequenced in a study of molecular identifiers for immune sequencing clone quantification. General study results and limits: Over 99% of CMV-specific effector molecules, but under 1% of naive ones, were in clones above 20 copies. Clone sizes that are highly expanded could be underestimated when identical TCR molecules share a barcode.

Note on this clonotype: Its antigen is as yet unknown. As the CDR3 is not closed by the conserved phenylalanine or tryptophan, this likely results from a read error.

Preparation methods for the bulk TCR libraries were those previously described, with listed TCR primers. TCRdb passed the PCR reads through MiXCR, listing each CDR3 protein once. The sample yields 100,000 or so distinct CDR3 sequences, about 35% seen once. Germline-derived CDR1 and CDR2 are DFQATT and SNEGSKA (reference sequence). The length of the CDR3 is 14 residues. The ends lost 6 bases at V and 3 bases at J; junction bases unmatched: 11. The sequencing sample was made of naive CD8+ T cells from blood, with Jurkat cell RNA spiked in. As for subset: FACS-sorted CD8+CD4-CCR7+CD45RA+ naive T cells. This sequence was found in a human donor in good health. Some libraries in this study had Jurkat cell RNA spiked in. The chain uses TRBV20-1 and TRBJ2-7; TRBD2 agrees at 7 bases. CDR3 sequence: CSARERDRVYEQYL. Written as DNA, the CDR3 is TGCAGTGCAAGGGAGCGGGACCGCGTCTACGAGCAGTACTTA.